This paragraph covers one TCR beta chain sequence. Its antigen is unknown. Calling Graves' hyperthyroidism stable meant ophthalmopathy did not progress within 18 months. The PBMCs were taken from around 10 ml of fresh peripheral blood. RNA transcripts were the template for amplifying TCR beta CDR3 regions. HTBI primers were the set used in a first-round RT-PCR of the TCR CDR3. TCRdb fed the multiplex PCR reads into MiXCR, producing one record per CDR3 protein. The sample has some 560,000 distinct CDR3 sequences; 15% to 18% are singletons. V lost 2 bases and J lost 3; bases outside the gene matches: 6. The CDR3 spans 15 residues. The germline gives CDR1 DFQATT, CDR2 SNEGSKA (reference sequence). The sample comes from a study of T cells in Graves' hyperthyroidism and ophthalmopathy. Whole-study context: Specimen type is peripheral blood, collected at initial diagnosis prior to any treatment. General study results and limits: Onset of ophthalmopathy came a median 6.5 months after the model predicted it.

The sequencing input was blood. The chain joins TRBV20-1 to TRBJ2-2, with TRBD1 identical over 7 bases. The sequence derives from a woman aged 30 to 39 with Graves' hyperthyroidism. The CDR3 loop is CSARSRDRHTGELFF. The CDR3 nucleotides are TGCAGTGCTAGATCCCGGGACAGACACACCGGGGAGCTGTTTTTT.